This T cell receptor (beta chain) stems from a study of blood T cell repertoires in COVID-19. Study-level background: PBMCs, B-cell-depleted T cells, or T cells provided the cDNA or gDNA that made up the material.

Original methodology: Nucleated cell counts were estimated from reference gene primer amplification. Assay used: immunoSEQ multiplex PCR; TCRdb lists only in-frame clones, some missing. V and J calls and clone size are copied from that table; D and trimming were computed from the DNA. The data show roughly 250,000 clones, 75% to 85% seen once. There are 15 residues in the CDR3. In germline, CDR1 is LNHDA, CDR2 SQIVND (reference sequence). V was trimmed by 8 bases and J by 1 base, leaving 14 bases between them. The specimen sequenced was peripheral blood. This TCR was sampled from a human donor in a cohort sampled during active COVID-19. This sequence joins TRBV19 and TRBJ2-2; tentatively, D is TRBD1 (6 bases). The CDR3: CASSKDRLNTGELFF. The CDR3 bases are TGTGCCAGTTCTAAGGACAGATTGAACACCGGGGAGCTGTTTTTT.